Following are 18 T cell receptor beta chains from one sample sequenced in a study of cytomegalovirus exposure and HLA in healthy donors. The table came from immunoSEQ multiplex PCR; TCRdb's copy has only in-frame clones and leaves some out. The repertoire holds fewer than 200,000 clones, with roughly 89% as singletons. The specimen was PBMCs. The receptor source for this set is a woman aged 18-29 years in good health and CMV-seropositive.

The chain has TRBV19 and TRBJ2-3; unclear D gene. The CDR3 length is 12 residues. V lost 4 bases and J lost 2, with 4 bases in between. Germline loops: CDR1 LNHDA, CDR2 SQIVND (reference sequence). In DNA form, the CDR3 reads TGTGCCAGTAGTACCTACACAGATACGCAGTATTTT. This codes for CASSTYTDTQYF.

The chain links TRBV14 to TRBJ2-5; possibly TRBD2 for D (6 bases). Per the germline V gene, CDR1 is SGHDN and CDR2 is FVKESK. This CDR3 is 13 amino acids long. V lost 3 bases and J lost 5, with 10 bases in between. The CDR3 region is CASSHAGLETQYF. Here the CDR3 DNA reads TGTGCCAGCAGCCATGCGGGGTTGGAGACCCAGTACTTC.

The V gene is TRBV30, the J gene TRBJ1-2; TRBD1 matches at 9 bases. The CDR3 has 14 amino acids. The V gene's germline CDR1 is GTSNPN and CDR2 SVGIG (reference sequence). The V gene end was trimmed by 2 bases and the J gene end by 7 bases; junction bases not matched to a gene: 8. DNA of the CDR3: TGTGCCTGGAGTTGGGACAGGGCTAGCGGTGGCTACACCTTC. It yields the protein CAWSWDRASGGYTF.

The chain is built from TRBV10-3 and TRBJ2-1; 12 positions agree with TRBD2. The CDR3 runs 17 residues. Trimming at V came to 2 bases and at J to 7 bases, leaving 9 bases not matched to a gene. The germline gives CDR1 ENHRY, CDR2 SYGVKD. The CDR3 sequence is CAISERGSLAGGNEQFF. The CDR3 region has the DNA TGTGCCATCAGTGAGAGGGGATCTCTAGCGGGAGGGAATGAGCAGTTCTTC.

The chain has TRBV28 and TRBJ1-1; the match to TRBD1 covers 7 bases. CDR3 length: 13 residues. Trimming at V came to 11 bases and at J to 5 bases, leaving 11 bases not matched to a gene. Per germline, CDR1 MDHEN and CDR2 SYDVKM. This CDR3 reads CAALGGGRTEAFF. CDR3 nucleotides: TGTGCCGCTCTAGGAGGGGGCCGTACTGAAGCTTTCTTT.

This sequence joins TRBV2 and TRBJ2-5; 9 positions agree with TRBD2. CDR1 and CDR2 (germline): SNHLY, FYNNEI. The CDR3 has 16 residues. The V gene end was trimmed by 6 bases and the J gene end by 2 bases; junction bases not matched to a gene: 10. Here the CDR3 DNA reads TGTGCCAGCAGGACTAGCGGAGCAAGCATACAAGAGACCCAGTACTTC. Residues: CASRTSGASIQETQYF.

CDR3 region: CASSVVKVAGGTGELFF. DNA for the CDR3: TGTGCCAGCAGCGTAGTGAAGGTCGCAGGGGGGACCGGGGAGCTGTTTTTT. V is TRBV9 and J is TRBJ2-2, with D possibly matching TRBD1 (7 bases). This CDR3 is 17 amino acids long. V lost 0 bases to trimming and J lost 5 bases, with 17 bases between them. CDR1 and CDR2 from the germline V gene are SGDLS and YYNGEE.

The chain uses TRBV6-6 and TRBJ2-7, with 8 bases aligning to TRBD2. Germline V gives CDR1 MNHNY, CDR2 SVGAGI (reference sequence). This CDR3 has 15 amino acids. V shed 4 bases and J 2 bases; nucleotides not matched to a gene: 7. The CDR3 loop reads CASSSGSGLAYEQYF. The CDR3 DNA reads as TGTGCCAGCAGTTCAGGGTCGGGACTAGCCTACGAGCAGTACTTC.

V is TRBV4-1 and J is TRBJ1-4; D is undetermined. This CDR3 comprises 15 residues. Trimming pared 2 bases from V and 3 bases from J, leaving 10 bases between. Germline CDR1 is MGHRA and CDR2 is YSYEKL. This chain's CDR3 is CASSQIRRANEKLFF. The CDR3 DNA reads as TGCGCCAGCAGCCAAATTAGGAGAGCTAATGAAAAACTGTTTTTT.

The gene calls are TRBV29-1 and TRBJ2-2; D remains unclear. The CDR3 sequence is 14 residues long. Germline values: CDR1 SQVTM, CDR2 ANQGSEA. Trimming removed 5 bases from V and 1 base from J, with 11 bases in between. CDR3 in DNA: TGCAGCGTTCGGTCGATACTGAACACCGGGGAGCTGTTTTTT. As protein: CSVRSILNTGELFF.

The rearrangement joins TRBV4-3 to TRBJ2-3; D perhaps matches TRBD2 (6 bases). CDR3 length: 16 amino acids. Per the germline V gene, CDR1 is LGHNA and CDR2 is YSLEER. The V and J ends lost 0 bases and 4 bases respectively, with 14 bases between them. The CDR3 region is CASSQEWRGGPDTQYF. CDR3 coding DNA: TGCGCCAGCAGCCAAGAGTGGCGGGGAGGCCCAGATACGCAGTATTTT.

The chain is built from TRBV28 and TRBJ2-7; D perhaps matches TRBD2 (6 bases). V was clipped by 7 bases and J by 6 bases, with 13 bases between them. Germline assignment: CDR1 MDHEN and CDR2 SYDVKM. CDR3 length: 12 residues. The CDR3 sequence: CASTLGGGEQYF. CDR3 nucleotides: TGTGCCAGCACGTTGGGGGGAGGCGAGCAGTACTTC.

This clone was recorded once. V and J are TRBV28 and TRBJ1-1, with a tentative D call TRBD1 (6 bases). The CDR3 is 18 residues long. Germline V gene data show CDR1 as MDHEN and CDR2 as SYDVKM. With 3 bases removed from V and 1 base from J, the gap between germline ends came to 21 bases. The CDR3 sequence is CASSLSGALIGRNTEAFF. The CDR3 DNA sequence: TGTGCCAGCAGTTTGTCAGGGGCCCTTATCGGTAGGAACACTGAAGCTTTCTTT.

The CDR3 nucleotides read TGTGCCAGCGCCTCGGCCGGGGAGCTGTTTTTT. This gives the protein CASASAGELFF. This sequence joins TRBV7-2 and TRBJ2-2; D unresolved. In germline, CDR1 is SGHTA, CDR2 FQGNSA. This CDR3 spans 11 amino acids. Deletions cut 8 bases from V and 6 bases from J, with 7 bases between.

The CDR3 DNA follows: TGTGCCAGCAGCGTTTACTCCCTGGCCTACAATGAGCAGTTCTTC. This sequence encodes CASSVYSLAYNEQFF. The rearrangement uses TRBV9 and TRBJ2-1, with D unclear. This CDR3 is 15 amino acids long. Germline V lookup: CDR1 SGDLS, CDR2 YYNGEE. Deletions cut 2 bases from V and 2 bases from J, with 11 bases between. The full variable domain, with the rest looked up from reference TRBV9 and TRBJ2-1, is DSGVTQTPKHLITATGQRVTLRCSPRSGDLSVYWYQQSLDQGLQFLIQYYNGEERAKGNILERFSAQQFPDLHSELNLSSLELGDSALYFCASSVYSLAYNEQFFGPGTRLTVL.

CDR3 sequence reads: CASRPGLNTGELFF. The CDR3 nucleotides are TGCGCCAGCAGACCAGGACTAAACACCGGGGAGCTGTTTTTT. The V gene is TRBV5-1, the J gene TRBJ2-2, with D possibly being TRBD2 (6 bases). Trimming stripped 5 bases from V and 2 bases from J, with 10 bases between. The germline gives CDR1 SGHRS, CDR2 YFSETQ. The CDR3 totals 14 residues.

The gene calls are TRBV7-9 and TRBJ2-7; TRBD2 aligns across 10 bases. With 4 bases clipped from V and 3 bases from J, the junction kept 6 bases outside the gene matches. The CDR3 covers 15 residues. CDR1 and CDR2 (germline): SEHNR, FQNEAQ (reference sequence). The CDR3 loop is CASSSEGTSVYEQYF. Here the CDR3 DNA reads TGTGCCAGCAGCTCAGAAGGGACTAGCGTCTACGAGCAGTACTTC.

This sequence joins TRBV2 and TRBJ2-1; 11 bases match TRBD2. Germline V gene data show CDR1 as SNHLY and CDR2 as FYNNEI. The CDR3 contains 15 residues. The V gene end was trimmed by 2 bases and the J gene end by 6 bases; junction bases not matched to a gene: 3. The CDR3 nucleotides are TGTGCCAGCAGTGAACTAGCGGGAGGACTCAATGAGCAGTTCTTC. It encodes CASSELAGGLNEQFF.